This TCR beta chain emerged from a study of identical twins. This clonotype was seen at least ten times. TCRdb reprocessed the 5' RACE reads via MiXCR and lists one record per CDR3 protein. The data show about 900,000 distinct CDR3 sequences, roughly an eighth seen once. The data were also submitted as part of a second study, on yellow fever vaccine responses in identical twins.

The clonotype originates from a woman under 30 in good health. Sequences were obtained from PBMCs.

CDR3 sequence (DNA): TGTGCCAGCAGCGCACCGTATGAAAAATATGTCCGACTGTTTTTT. This codes for CASSAPYEKYVRLFF. The chain is built from TRBV7-9 and TRBJ1-4; D gene ambiguous. The CDR3 runs to 15 residues. Germline V gene sequence: CDR1 SEHNR, CDR2 FQNEAQ (reference sequence). Trimming left V 5 bases short and J 13 bases short, with 23 bases between.